This is a list of T cell receptor beta chains from one sample in a study of cytomegalovirus exposure and HLA in healthy donors. The method was immunoSEQ multiplex PCR; TCRdb's version includes in-frame clones alone and lacks a portion of them. The sample contains roughly 150,000 clones, around 80% of which appear only once. The sample taken for sequencing was PBMCs. Receptors were obtained from a girl between 5 and 17 years old in good health and CMV-seropositive. The CDR3 runs from the conserved cysteine through the conserved F or W. A D gene is named only where the DNA matches it firmly. The size field is filled for only some rows; it gives once, few, many or a size class.

J,size,D,V,DNA,CDR3
TRBJ2-1,NA,NA,TRBV14,TGTGCCAGCAGCCTAAGGCCTCGTCCCCCTAGACCATACAATGAGCAGTTCTTC,CASSLRPRPPRPYNEQFF
TRBJ1-1,NA,NA,TRBV10-3,TGTGCCATCAGTGATTGGGAGGATGACACTGAAGCTTTCTTT,CAISDWEDDTEAFF
TRBJ2-7,NA,TRBD1,TRBV28,TGTGCCAGCAGCTGGGGACAGGGGCTCAACGAGCAGTACTTC,CASSWGQGLNEQYF
TRBJ1-1,NA,NA,TRBV9,TGTGCCAGCAGCGTAGTCCCGGGAATGACTGAAGCTTTCTTT,CASSVVPGMTEAFF
TRBJ2-1,NA,TRBD2,TRBV11-2,TGTGCCAGCAGCTTAGGGGGCGGGGGGCGATACAATGAGCAGTTCTTC,CASSLGGGGRYNEQFF
TRBJ2-5,NA,NA,TRBV5-4,TGTGCCAGCAGCTTATCTCAAGGGGCGGAGACCCAGTACTTC,CASSLSQGAETQYF
TRBJ2-1,few,NA,TRBV7-3,TGTGCCAGCAGCTTAATGCCCGCCAGTTACAATGAGCAGTTCTTC,CASSLMPASYNEQFF
TRBJ2-1,NA,TRBD2,TRBV5-1,TGCGCCAGCAGCGCGCGACTAGCGGGACTCAATGAGCAGTTCTTC,CASSARLAGLNEQFF
TRBJ2-7,NA,TRBD2,TRBV11-2,TGTGCCAGCAGCTTCGGGGGCGGGGGGTACGAGCAGTACTTC,CASSFGGGGYEQYF
TRBJ1-4,NA,NA,TRBV7-9,TGTGCCAGCAGCTTTTGGGGCGAGAATGAAAAACTGTTTTTT,CASSFWGENEKLFF
TRBJ2-7,NA,NA,TRBV28,TGTGCCAGCAAACAGACAGGACCCTACGAGCAGTACTTC,CASKQTGPYEQYF
TRBJ1-2,NA,TRBD1,TRBV7-9,TGTGCCAGCAGCCGACAGGGGGCTGGGTATGGCTACACCTTC,CASSRQGAGYGYTF
TRBJ2-7,NA,NA,TRBV18,TGTGCCAGCTCAACACAAACGGCAGGGATGTCCTACGAGCAGTACTTC,CASSTQTAGMSYEQYF
TRBJ2-2,NA,TRBD1,TRBV6-1,TGTGCCAGCAGTGTTACGGGACAGGGGACCGGGGAGCTGTTTTTT,CASSVTGQGTGELFF
TRBJ1-2,NA,NA,TRBV7-2,TGTGCCAGCAGCGTACAGGGACCTAACTATGGCTACACCTTC,CASSVQGPNYGYTF
TRBJ1-5,NA,TRBD1,TRBV30,TGTGCCTGGGGCGTTGACAGGGTTGGTAATCAGCCCCAGCATTTT,CAWGVDRVGNQPQHF
TRBJ2-5,NA,TRBD2,TRBV29-1,TGCAGCGTTGAAGGTGGCCCTAGCGGACGAGGGACCCAGTACTTC,CSVEGGPSGRGTQYF
TRBJ2-2,NA,NA,TRBV7-6,TGTGCCAGCAGCCGGGACTTCATCCACACCGGGGAGCTGTTTTTT,CASSRDFIHTGELFF
TRBJ2-5,NA,TRBD1,TRBV5-1,TGCGCCAGCAGCTTTGGCCCAGGGGGCTTAGGAGAGACCCAGTACTTC,CASSFGPGGLGETQYF
TRBJ1-1,NA,NA,TRBV4-1,TGCGCCAGCAGCACAAACACCAACACTGAAGCTTTCTTT,CASSTNTNTEAFF
TRBJ2-7,NA,TRBD2,TRBV25-1,TGTGCCAGCAGCGGAAGCGGGGGTACCTACGAGCAGTACTTC,CASSGSGGTYEQYF
TRBJ1-2,once,NA,TRBV7-2,TGTGCCAGCAGCTTAGGACGCGGGCCCTATGGCTACACCTTC,CASSLGRGPYGYTF
TRBJ2-7,few,NA,TRBV27,TGTGCCAGCAGTTTCAGGGGTCGCGCCTACGAGCAGTACTTC,CASSFRGRAYEQYF
TRBJ2-7,NA,TRBD1,TRBV11-1,TGTGCCAGCAGCCCAGACAGGGGTTCCTACGAGCAGTACTTC,CASSPDRGSYEQYF
TRBJ1-1,NA,NA,TRBV29-1,TGCAGCGTTGACGGGGGGGCTGGGACTGAAGCTTTCTTT,CSVDGGAGTEAFF
TRBJ2-1,NA,TRBD2,TRBV7-3,TGTGCCAGCAGCCCGGTAGCGGGAGGCTACAATGAGCAGTTCTTC,CASSPVAGGYNEQFF
TRBJ1-1,NA,TRBD1,TRBV27,TGTGCCAGCAGTACGACCGGGACAGGGGATGAAGCTTTCTTT,CASSTTGTGDEAFF
TRBJ2-2,NA,TRBD2,TRBV6-5,TGTGCCAGCAGGGGGGGGAGGGAGGAGCTGTTTTTT,CASRGGREELFF
TRBJ2-7,NA,NA,TRBV28,TGTGCCAGCAGTTGGGTACGCTGGAGCGAGCAGTACTTC,CASSWVRWSEQYF
TRBJ2-3,NA,TRBD2,TRBV2,TGTGCCAGCAGTGTTATAGCGGGGGGGCCGACAGATACGCAGTATTTT,CASSVIAGGPTDTQYF
TRBJ2-7,NA,TRBD1,TRBV7-9,TGTGCCAGCAGCGCCCATGGGACAGCAGGCGAGCAGTACTTC,CASSAHGTAGEQYF
TRBJ1-3,few,NA,TRBV2,TGTGCCAGCAGTGGACAGGGAAACACCATATATTTT,CASSGQGNTIYF
TRBJ2-1,once,NA,TRBV7-3,TGTGCCAGCAGCTTAGACAGAGACTACAATGAGCAGTTCTTC,CASSLDRDYNEQFF
TRBJ1-5,NA,NA,TRBV27,TGTGCCGAGGGTAGGGCCGGGCAGCCCCAGCATTTT,CAEGRAGQPQHF
TRBJ2-7,NA,TRBD1,TRBV18,TGTGCCACGCGAACGGGGACAGGGCCCTACGAGCAGTACTTC,CATRTGTGPYEQYF
TRBJ2-7,once,NA,TRBV7-6,TGTGCCAGCAGCCCGGGGCGGGACTACGAGCAGTACTTC,CASSPGRDYEQYF
TRBJ2-5,few,TRBD2,TRBV7-9,TGTGCCAGCAGCTTAGGACTAGCGGGGGGTATAAAAGAGACCCAGTACTTC,CASSLGLAGGIKETQYF
TRBJ2-7,NA,TRBD2,TRBV25-1,TGTGCCAGCAGTGGGGGACTAGTCGGTTACGAGCAGTACTTC,CASSGGLVGYEQYF
TRBJ1-4,NA,NA,TRBV5-4,TGTGCCAGCACCTATAGGACACCTGCAACTAATGAAAAACTGTTTTTT,CASTYRTPATNEKLFF
TRBJ2-2,NA,NA,TRBV23-1,TGCGCCAGCAGTCAATCCCCCCAGGGGAAGAACACCGGGGAGCTGTTTTTT,CASSQSPQGKNTGELFF
TRBJ2-1,NA,NA,TRBV29-1,TGCAGCGTTACCGGGACTCCTAGCTCCTACAATGAGCAGTTCTTC,CSVTGTPSSYNEQFF
TRBJ2-2,NA,TRBD2,TRBV6-1,TGTGCCAGCAGTGAATTAGCGGGAGGTGGAACCGGGGAGCTGTTTTTT,CASSELAGGGTGELFF